Listed below are T cell receptor beta chains from one sample, sequenced in a study of T cell responses to AZD1222 COVID-19 vaccine. Profiled with immunoSEQ multiplex PCR; TCRdb holds only in-frame clones, not every one. The sample lists 160,000 or so clones, about 90% seen once, with about 9.8% in the top ten. The source was peripheral blood, collected 28 days after the second AZD1222 dose. The receptors were sampled from an adult who received the AZD1222 COVID-19 vaccine. The CDR3 runs from the conserved cysteine through the conserved F or W.

v_call: TRBV29-1; j_call: TRBJ2-7; cdr3_aa: CSVAQSTAPLGGEQYF
v_call: TRBV6-5; j_call: TRBJ1-1; cdr3_aa: CASRRDIGEAFF
v_call: TRBV4-1; j_call: TRBJ1-1; cdr3_aa: CASSQDGDTEEAFF
v_call: TRBV5-4; j_call: TRBJ2-2; cdr3_aa: CASSLLSGGNTGELFF
v_call: TRBV6-5; j_call: TRBJ1-5; cdr3_aa: CASRSHQGSNQPQHF
v_call: TRBV7-2; j_call: TRBJ2-1; cdr3_aa: CASSLARQGLQSGEQFF
v_call: TRBV10-3; j_call: TRBJ1-4; cdr3_aa: CAISASATNEKLFF
v_call: TRBV28; j_call: TRBJ1-4; cdr3_aa: CASSNARQGALSEKLFF
v_call: TRBV7-2; j_call: TRBJ2-7; cdr3_aa: CASSPAGLAGVSYEQYF
v_call: TRBV28; j_call: TRBJ2-1; cdr3_aa: CASRPPGRSNNEQFF
v_call: TRBV18; j_call: TRBJ2-3; cdr3_aa: CASSPMAANTDTQYF
v_call: TRBV9; j_call: TRBJ1-3; cdr3_aa: CASSVQGGSGNTIYF
v_call: TRBV3-1/TRBV3-2; j_call: TRBJ1-3; cdr3_aa: CASSLQGSGNTIYF
v_call: TRBV28; j_call: TRBJ1-2; cdr3_aa: CASSLSFSSHYGYTF
v_call: TRBV14; j_call: TRBJ2-2; cdr3_aa: CASSLSGLELFF
v_call: TRBV2; j_call: TRBJ1-5; cdr3_aa: CASSEWDSDQPQHF
v_call: TRBV27; j_call: TRBJ2-7; cdr3_aa: CASSFRGQSGEQYF
v_call: TRBV28; j_call: TRBJ2-7; cdr3_aa: CASSSLSGSKDYEQYF
v_call: TRBV5-1; j_call: TRBJ2-7; cdr3_aa: CASSLGVAGSSYEQYF
v_call: TRBV28; j_call: TRBJ1-2; cdr3_aa: CASGIPNYGYTF
v_call: TRBV24-1; j_call: TRBJ2-3; cdr3_aa: CATGTSGQRDTQYF
v_call: TRBV7-3; j_call: TRBJ2-5; cdr3_aa: CASSLSARGTQYF
v_call: TRBV11-2; j_call: TRBJ2-1; cdr3_aa: CASSEGLAGVSNEQFF
v_call: TRBV6-2/TRBV6-3; j_call: TRBJ2-7; cdr3_aa: CASSAELAGGYYEQYF
v_call: TRBV3-1/TRBV3-2; j_call: TRBJ2-1; cdr3_aa: CASSPKGGRSSYNEQFF
v_call: TRBV5-8; j_call: TRBJ2-3; cdr3_aa: CASTHGRGVDTQYF
v_call: TRBV7-3; j_call: TRBJ1-4; cdr3_aa: CASSLGAGEKLFF
v_call: TRBV27; j_call: TRBJ2-4; cdr3_aa: CASSPPGGPAKNIQYF
v_call: TRBV10-3; j_call: TRBJ2-3; cdr3_aa: CATVNREGTDTQYF
v_call: TRBV3-1/TRBV3-2; j_call: TRBJ1-2; cdr3_aa: CASSQGLTDGYTF
v_call: TRBV7-3; j_call: TRBJ1-1; cdr3_aa: CASSQGQGASAFF
v_call: TRBV29-1; j_call: TRBJ2-1; cdr3_aa: CSVPGPSEQFF
v_call: TRBV5-6; j_call: TRBJ2-1; cdr3_aa: CASSLAGEPGREQFF
v_call: TRBV28; j_call: TRBJ1-2; cdr3_aa: CASTRVRADYGYTF
v_call: TRBV13; j_call: TRBJ1-5; cdr3_aa: CASSLGGTGLGQPQHF
v_call: TRBV15; j_call: TRBJ1-5; cdr3_aa: CATSRDPGSNQPQHF
v_call: TRBV7-5; j_call: TRBJ2-7; cdr3_aa: CARSLETGFAYEQYF
v_call: TRBV2; j_call: TRBJ2-7; cdr3_aa: CATAGLSYEQYF
v_call: TRBV21-1; j_call: TRBJ2-1; cdr3_aa: CASSKETGTPSYNEQFF
v_call: TRBV7-3; j_call: TRBJ1-3; cdr3_aa: CASSPKVGFGNTIYF
v_call: TRBV6-2/TRBV6-3; j_call: TRBJ2-1; cdr3_aa: CASTPRGGRNYNEQFF
v_call: TRBV4-2; j_call: TRBJ2-1; cdr3_aa: CASSQVSGQSKNEQFF
v_call: TRBV20-1; j_call: TRBJ1-4; cdr3_aa: CSASRQAGNEKLFF
v_call: TRBV10-2; j_call: TRBJ2-3; cdr3_aa: CASSDPRNGLAVPIPDTQYF
v_call: TRBV24-1; j_call: TRBJ2-7; cdr3_aa: CATSDSVNEQYF
v_call: TRBV7-9; j_call: TRBJ2-1; cdr3_aa: CASSLALATVF
v_call: TRBV19; j_call: TRBJ1-2; cdr3_aa: CASSTKTRVVGYTF
v_call: TRBV3-1/TRBV3-2; j_call: TRBJ2-7; cdr3_aa: CASSSRSYEQYF
v_call: TRBV9; j_call: TRBJ1-2; cdr3_aa: CASSAFFRGYTF
v_call: TRBV5-4; j_call: TRBJ2-3; cdr3_aa: CASSLGREGQATQYF
v_call: TRBV5-8; j_call: TRBJ2-7; cdr3_aa: CASSLESSGRFEQYF
v_call: TRBV5-1; j_call: TRBJ1-2; cdr3_aa: CASSLAGGGRYTF
v_call: TRBV28; j_call: TRBJ1-1; cdr3_aa: CASRQAGPNTEAFF
v_call: TRBV29-1; j_call: TRBJ1-5; cdr3_aa: CSVVGQPNQPQHF
v_call: TRBV19; j_call: TRBJ2-7; cdr3_aa: CASEGSAGGGEQYF
v_call: TRBV6-1; j_call: TRBJ2-4; cdr3_aa: CASSDTVNIQYF